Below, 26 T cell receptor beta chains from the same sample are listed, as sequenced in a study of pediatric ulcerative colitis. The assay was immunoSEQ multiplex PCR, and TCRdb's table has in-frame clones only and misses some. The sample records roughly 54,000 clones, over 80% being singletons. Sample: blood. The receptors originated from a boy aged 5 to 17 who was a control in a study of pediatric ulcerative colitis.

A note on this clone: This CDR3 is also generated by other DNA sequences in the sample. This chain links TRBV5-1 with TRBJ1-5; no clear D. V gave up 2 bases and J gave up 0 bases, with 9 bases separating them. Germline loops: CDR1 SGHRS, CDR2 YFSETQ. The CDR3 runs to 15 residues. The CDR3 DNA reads TGCGCCAGCAGCTTAGACGGAGATAGCAATCAGCCCCAGCATTTT. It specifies CASSLDGDSNQPQHF.

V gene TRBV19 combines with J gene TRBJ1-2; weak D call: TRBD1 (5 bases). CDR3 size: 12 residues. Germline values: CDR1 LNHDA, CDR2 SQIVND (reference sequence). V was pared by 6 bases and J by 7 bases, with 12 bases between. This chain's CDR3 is CASSSPGGGYTF. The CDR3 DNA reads TGTGCCAGTAGCTCCCCCGGGGGTGGCTACACCTTC.

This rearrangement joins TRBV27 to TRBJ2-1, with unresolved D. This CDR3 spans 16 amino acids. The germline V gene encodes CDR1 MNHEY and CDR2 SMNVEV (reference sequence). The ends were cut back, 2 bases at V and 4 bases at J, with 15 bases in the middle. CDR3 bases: TGTGCCAGCAGTTTAAGGTGGCTAGAGAATTACAATGAGCAGTTCTTC. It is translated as CASSLRWLENYNEQFF.

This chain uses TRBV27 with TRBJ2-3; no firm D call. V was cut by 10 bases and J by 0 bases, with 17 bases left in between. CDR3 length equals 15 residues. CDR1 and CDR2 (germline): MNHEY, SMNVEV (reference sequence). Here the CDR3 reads CATLPGLPSTDTQYF. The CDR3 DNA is TGTGCCACTCTACCCGGTCTTCCTAGCACAGATACGCAGTATTTT.

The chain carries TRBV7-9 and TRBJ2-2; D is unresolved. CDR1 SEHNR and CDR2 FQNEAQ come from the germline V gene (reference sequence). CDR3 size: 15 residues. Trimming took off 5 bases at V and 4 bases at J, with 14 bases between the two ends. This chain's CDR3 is CASSLDAVSTGELFF. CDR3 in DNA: TGTGCCAGCAGCCTCGACGCAGTGTCCACCGGGGAGCTGTTTTTT.

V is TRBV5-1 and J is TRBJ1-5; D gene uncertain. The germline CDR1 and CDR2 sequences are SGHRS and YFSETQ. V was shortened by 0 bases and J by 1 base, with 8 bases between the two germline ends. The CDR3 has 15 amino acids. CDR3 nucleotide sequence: TGCGCCAGCAGCTTGGCTCCGGGCAGCAATCAGCCCCAGCATTTT. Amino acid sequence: CASSLAPGSNQPQHF.

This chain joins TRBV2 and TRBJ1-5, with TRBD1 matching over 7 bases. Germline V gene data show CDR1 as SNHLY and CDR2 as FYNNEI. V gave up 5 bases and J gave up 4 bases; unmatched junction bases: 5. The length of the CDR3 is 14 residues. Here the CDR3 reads CASSLRTGNQPQHF. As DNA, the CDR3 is TGTGCCAGCAGTCTACGGACAGGTAATCAGCCCCAGCATTTT.

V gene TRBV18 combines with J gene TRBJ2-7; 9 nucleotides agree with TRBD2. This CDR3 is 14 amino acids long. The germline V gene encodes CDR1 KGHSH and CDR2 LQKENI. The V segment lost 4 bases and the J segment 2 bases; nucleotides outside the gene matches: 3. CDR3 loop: CASSLTSGPYEQYF. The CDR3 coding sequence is TGTGCCAGCTCACTGACTAGCGGTCCCTACGAGCAGTACTTC.

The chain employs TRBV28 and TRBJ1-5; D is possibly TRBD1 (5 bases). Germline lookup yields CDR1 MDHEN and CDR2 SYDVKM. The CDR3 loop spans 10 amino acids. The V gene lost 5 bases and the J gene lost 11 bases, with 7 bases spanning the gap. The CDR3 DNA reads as TGTGCCAGCAGTCGGACAACCCAGCATTTT. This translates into CASSRTTQHF.

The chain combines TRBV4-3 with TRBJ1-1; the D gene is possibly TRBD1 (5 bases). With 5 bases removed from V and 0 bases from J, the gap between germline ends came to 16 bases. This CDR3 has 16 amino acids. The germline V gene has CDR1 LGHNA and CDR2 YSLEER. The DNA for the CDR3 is TGCGCCAGCAGCTTAGTATGGGGGACTATGAACACTGAAGCTTTCTTT. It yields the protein CASSLVWGTMNTEAFF.

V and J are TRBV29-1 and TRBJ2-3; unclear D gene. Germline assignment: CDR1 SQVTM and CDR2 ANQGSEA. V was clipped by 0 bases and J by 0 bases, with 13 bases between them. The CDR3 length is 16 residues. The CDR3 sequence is CSVEDLTWESTDTQYF. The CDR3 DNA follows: TGCAGCGTTGAAGATCTAACATGGGAAAGCACAGATACGCAGTATTTT.

As DNA, the CDR3 is TGTGCCAGCTCACTGGGACAGGAGAACACTGAAGCTTTCTTT. It yields the protein CASSLGQENTEAFF. The V call is TRBV18, the J call TRBJ1-1; 8 bases match TRBD1. Trimming at V came to 4 bases and at J to 1 base, leaving 2 bases not matched to a gene. Germline V gene data show CDR1 as KGHSH and CDR2 as LQKENI. The CDR3 extends over 14 amino acids.

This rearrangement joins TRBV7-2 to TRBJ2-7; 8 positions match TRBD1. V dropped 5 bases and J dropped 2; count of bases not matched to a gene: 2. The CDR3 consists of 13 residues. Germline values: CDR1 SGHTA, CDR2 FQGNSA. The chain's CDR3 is CASSETGAYEQYF. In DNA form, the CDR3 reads TGTGCCAGCAGCGAGACAGGGGCCTACGAGCAGTACTTC.

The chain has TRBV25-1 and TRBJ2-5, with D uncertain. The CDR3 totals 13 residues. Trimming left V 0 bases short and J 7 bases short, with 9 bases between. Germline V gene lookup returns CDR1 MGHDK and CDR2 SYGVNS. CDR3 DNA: TGTGCCAGCAGTGAATATGCCCCGGGGACCCAGTACTTC. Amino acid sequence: CASSEYAPGTQYF.

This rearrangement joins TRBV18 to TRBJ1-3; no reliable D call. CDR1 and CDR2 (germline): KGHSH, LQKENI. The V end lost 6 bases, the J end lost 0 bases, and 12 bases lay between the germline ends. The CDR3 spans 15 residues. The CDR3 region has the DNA TGTGCCAGCTCTCCTCAGGATAGCTCTGGAAACACCATATATTTT. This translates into CASSPQDSSGNTIYF.

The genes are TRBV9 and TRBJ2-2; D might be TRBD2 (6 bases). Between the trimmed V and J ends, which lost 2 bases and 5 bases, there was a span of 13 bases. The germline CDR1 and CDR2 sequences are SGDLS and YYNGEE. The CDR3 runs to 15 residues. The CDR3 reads CASSVGLGTTGELFF. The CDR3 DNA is TGTGCCAGCAGCGTCGGTTTAGGGACTACCGGGGAGCTGTTTTTT.

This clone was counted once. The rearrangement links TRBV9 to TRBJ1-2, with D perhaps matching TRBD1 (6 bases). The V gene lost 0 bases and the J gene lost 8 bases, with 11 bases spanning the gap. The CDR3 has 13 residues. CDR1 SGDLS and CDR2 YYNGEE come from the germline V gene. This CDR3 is CASSVAQGTGYTF. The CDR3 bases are TGTGCCAGCAGCGTAGCACAGGGAACCGGCTACACCTTC.

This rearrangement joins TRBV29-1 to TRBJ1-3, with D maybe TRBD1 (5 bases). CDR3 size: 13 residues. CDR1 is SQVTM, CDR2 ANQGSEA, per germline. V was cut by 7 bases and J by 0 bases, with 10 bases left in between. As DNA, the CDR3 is TGCAGCGCGAGGGGCGTCTCTGGAAACACCATATATTTT. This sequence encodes CSARGVSGNTIYF.

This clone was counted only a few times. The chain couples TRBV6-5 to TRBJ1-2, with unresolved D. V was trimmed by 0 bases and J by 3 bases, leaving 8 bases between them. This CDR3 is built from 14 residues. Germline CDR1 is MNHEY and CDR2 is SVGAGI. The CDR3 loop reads CASSYSYGYYGYTF. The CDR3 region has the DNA TGTGCCAGCAGTTACTCGTACGGCTACTATGGCTACACCTTC.

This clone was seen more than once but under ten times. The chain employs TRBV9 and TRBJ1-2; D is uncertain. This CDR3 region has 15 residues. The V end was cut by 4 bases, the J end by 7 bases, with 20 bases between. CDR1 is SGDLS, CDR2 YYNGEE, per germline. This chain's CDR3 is CASSRVSKVISGYTF. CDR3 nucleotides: TGTGCCAGCAGCCGGGTTTCCAAGGTCATCAGTGGCTACACCTTC. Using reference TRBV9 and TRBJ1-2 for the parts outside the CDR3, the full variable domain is DSGVTQTPKHLITATGQRVTLRCSPRSGDLSVYWYQQSLDQGLQFLIQYYNGEERAKGNILERFSAQQFPDLHSELNLSSLELGDSALYFCASSRVSKVISGYTFGSGTRLTVV.

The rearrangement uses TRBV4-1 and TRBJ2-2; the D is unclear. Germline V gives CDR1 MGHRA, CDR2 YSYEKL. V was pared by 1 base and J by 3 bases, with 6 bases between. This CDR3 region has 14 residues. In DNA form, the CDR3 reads TGCGCCAGCAGCCAAGGGATTGACACCGGGGAGCTGTTTTTT. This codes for CASSQGIDTGELFF.

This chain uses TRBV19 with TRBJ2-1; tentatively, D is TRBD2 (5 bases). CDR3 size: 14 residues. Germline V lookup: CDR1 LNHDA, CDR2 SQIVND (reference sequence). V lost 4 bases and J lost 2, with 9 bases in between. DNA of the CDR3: TGTGCCAGTAGTAGACCGGGGACCTACAATGAGCAGTTCTTC. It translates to CASSRPGTYNEQFF.

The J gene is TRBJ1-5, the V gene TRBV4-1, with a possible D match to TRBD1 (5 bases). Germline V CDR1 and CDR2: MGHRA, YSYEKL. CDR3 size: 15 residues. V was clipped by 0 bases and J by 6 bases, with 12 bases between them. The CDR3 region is CASSQDEGVGQPQHF. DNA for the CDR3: TGCGCCAGCAGCCAAGATGAAGGGGTGGGTCAGCCCCAGCATTTT.

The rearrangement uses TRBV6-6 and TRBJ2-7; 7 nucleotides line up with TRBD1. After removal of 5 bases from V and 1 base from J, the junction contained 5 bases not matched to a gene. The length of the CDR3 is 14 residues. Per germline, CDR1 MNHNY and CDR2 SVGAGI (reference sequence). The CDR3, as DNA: TGTGCCAGCAGTCCCCCGACAGGGTCCTACGAGCAGTACTTC. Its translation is CASSPPTGSYEQYF.

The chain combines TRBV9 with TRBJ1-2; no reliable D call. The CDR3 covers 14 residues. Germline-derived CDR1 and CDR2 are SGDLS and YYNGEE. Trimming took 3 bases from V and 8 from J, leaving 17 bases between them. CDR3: CASSDIRSRWGYTF. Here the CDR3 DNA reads TGTGCCAGCAGCGACATTAGAAGTCGGTGGGGCTACACCTTC.

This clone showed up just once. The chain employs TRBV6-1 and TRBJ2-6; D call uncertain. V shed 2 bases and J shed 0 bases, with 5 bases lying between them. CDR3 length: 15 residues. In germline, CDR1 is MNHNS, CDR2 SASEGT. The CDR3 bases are TGTGCCAGCAGTGAAAAGGACTCTGGGGCCAACGTCCTGACTTTC. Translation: CASSEKDSGANVLTF.